This paragraph covers one TCR beta chain sequence. The data were taken from a study of blood T cell repertoires in COVID-19. Across the whole study: Collection of acute and convalescent COVID-19 samples took place in the United States, Italy and Spain. Nucleic acid was either cDNA or gDNA, and it came from T cells, B-cell-depleted T cells, or PBMCs.

Per the original data handling: Researchers report that nucleated cell counts were estimated from reference gene primer amplification. Generated by immunoSEQ multiplex PCR, the TCRdb table keeps only in-frame clones and is missing some. Clone size and V and J calls were adopted from that table, with D and trimming inferred from the DNA. The data hold more than 150,000 clones, with around 83% observed a single time. J was trimmed by 3 bases and V by 3 bases; bases with no gene match: 7. The CDR3 extends over 15 amino acids. Germline values: CDR1 KGHSH, CDR2 LQKENI. The sequence was obtained from a woman in her forties with acute or convalescent COVID-19. The sequenced material came from peripheral blood. The gene calls are TRBV18 and TRBJ1-1; TRBD1 matches 7 bases. This chain's CDR3 is CASSPTTGMDTEAFF. Here the CDR3 DNA reads TGTGCCAGCTCACCGACGACAGGGATGGACACTGAAGCTTTCTTT.